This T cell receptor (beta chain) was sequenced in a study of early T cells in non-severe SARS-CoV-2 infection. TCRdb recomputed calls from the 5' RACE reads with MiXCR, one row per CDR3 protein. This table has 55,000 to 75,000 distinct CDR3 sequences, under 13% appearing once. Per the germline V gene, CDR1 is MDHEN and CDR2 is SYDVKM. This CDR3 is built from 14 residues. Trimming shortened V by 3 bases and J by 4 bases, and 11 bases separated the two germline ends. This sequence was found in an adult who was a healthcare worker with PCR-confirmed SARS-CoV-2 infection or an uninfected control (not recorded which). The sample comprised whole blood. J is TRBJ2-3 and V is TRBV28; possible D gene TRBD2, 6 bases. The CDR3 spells CASSFTTRADTQYF. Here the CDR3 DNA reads TGTGCCAGCAGTTTTACGACTAGAGCAGATACGCAGTATTTT.